Following are 27 T cell receptor beta chains from one sample sequenced in a study of shared clonotypes between healthy human individuals. Profiling relied on immunoSEQ multiplex PCR, and the TCRdb table lists in-frame clones only, not all of them. The data hold about 660,000 clones, with approximately 79% observed a single time. The sample taken for sequencing was memory CD4+ T cells sorted from blood. The subset here: CD45RA-negative fraction. These receptors all stem from a woman under 40 in good health.

The chain joins TRBV6-6 to TRBJ1-3; no reliable D call. Germline V gene lookup returns CDR1 MNHNY and CDR2 SVGAGI (reference sequence). The CDR3 spans 15 residues. The V end lost 8 bases, the J end lost 0 bases, and 14 bases lay between the germline ends. The CDR3 nucleotides read TGTGCCAGCTCCTTTCTTTCCAACTCTGGAAACACCATATATTTT. Translated: CASSFLSNSGNTIYF.

The chain is built from TRBV7-9 and TRBJ2-1, with D uncertain. Trimming took off 4 bases at V and 9 bases at J, with 10 bases between the two ends. The CDR3 is made up of 12 amino acids. Germline V gene data show CDR1 as SEHNR and CDR2 as FQNEAQ (reference sequence). The CDR3 DNA reads TGTGCCAGCAGCTACCTAGAGCGTGAGCAGTTCTTC. Translated, it gives CASSYLEREQFF. Full variable domain (remainder filled in from reference TRBV7-9 and TRBJ2-1): DTGVSQNPRHKITKRGQNVTFRCDPISEHNRLYWYRQTLGQGPEFLTYFQNEAQLEKSRLLSDRFSAERPKGSFSTLEIQRTEQGDSAMYLCASSYLEREQFFGPGTRLTVL.

The chain links TRBV11-3 to TRBJ2-1; TRBD2 aligns across 10 bases. The CDR3 has 15 amino acids. Per the germline V gene, CDR1 is SGHNT and CDR2 is YENEEA. Losses at the gene ends were 0 bases for V and 10 bases for J; bases not matched to a gene: 6. The DNA of the CDR3 is TGTGCCAGCAGCTTAGAACTAGCGGGGCGGGGGGAGCAGTTCTTC. Protein sequence: CASSLELAGRGEQFF.

The chain uses TRBV5-1 and TRBJ2-1; 12 positions match TRBD2. The CDR3 covers 15 residues. J gave up 9 bases and V 4 bases, and 8 bases lay outside the gene matches. Per germline, CDR1 SGHRS and CDR2 YFSETQ. CDR3 bases: TGCGCCAGCAGCGACCTAGCGGGAGGGCCTGGTGAGCAGTTCTTC. Translation gives CASSDLAGGPGEQFF.

The chain is built from TRBV15 and TRBJ2-3, with TRBD2 identical over 7 bases. From germline, CDR1 is LNHNV and CDR2 YYDKDF (reference sequence). The CDR3 extends over 16 amino acids. The junction had 4 bases not matched to a gene; V was cut back by 0 bases and J by 1 base. In nucleotides, the CDR3 is TGTGCCACCAGCAGAGATATTGGGGGGGGCACAGATACGCAGTATTTT. Encoded protein: CATSRDIGGGTDTQYF.

The chain combines TRBV27 with TRBJ1-5, with D perhaps TRBD1 (6 bases). Germline-derived CDR1 and CDR2 are MNHEY and SMNVEV (reference sequence). The CDR3 extends over 13 amino acids. The ends were cut back, 5 bases at V and 3 bases at J, with 8 bases in the middle. The CDR3 spells CASSQGSNQPQHF. The CDR3 DNA is TGTGCCAGCAGTCAGGGGTCCAATCAGCCCCAGCATTTT.

V gene TRBV30 combines with J gene TRBJ2-5, with unresolved D. CDR3 size: 12 residues. Germline lookup yields CDR1 GTSNPN and CDR2 SVGIG (reference sequence). V lost 1 base, J lost 5 bases, and 8 bases lay in between. The CDR3 DNA reads as TGTGCCTGGAGTGAAAGTGTCGAGACCCAGTACTTC. Residues: CAWSESVETQYF.

This clone was observed a few times. V gene TRBV19 combines with J gene TRBJ2-6; 11 nucleotides line up with TRBD1. CDR1 and CDR2 (germline): LNHDA, SQIVND (reference sequence). With V trimmed by 4 bases and J by 4 bases, 6 bases remained unmatched. This CDR3 is built from 17 residues. The CDR3 reads CASSSGQGASGANVLTF. The CDR3 bases are TGTGCCAGTAGTAGCGGACAGGGGGCGTCCGGGGCCAACGTCCTGACTTTC.

As regards this clone: The identical CDR3 is also encoded by other nucleotide sequences in the sample. This rearrangement joins TRBV7-9 to TRBJ1-4; D unclear. The CDR3 spans 14 residues. The V end was cut by 1 base, the J end by 5 bases, with 8 bases between. Germline loops: CDR1 SEHNR, CDR2 FQNEAQ (reference sequence). CDR3 region: CASSLGTANEKLFF. CDR3 nucleotide sequence: TGTGCCAGCAGCTTAGGAACAGCGAATGAAAAACTGTTTTTT.

The CDR3 DNA sequence: TGTGCCAGCAGCCGGGACAGGACTAGAGATACGCAGTATTTT. As protein: CASSRDRTRDTQYF. The rearrangement uses TRBV5-4 and TRBJ2-3, with a weak D call TRBD1 (8 bases). Germline-derived CDR1 and CDR2 are SGHNT and YYREEE (reference sequence). The CDR3 has 14 residues. Trimming cost V 4 bases and J 5 bases, with 14 bases left between them.

The sample holds many counts of this clone. The same CDR3 arises from other DNA sequences in this sample as well. This chain joins TRBV28 and TRBJ2-7, with TRBD2 identical over 9 bases. The ends lost 3 bases at V and 7 bases at J; junction bases unmatched: 7. This CDR3 region has 14 residues. From germline, CDR1 is MDHEN and CDR2 SYDVKM. The CDR3 DNA reads as TGTGCCAGCAGTTTGGGGACTAGCAGGGGGGAGCAGTACTTC. This translates into CASSLGTSRGEQYF.

This rearrangement joins TRBV9 to TRBJ2-1; 9 bases align to TRBD2. CDR3 length equals 15 residues. Losses at the gene ends were 4 bases for V and 8 bases for J; bases not matched to a gene: 10. CDR1 is SGDLS and CDR2 is YYNGEE in the germline V gene. The CDR3 loop reads CASSPRLAGFDEQFF. The CDR3 coding sequence is TGTGCCAGCAGCCCACGGCTAGCGGGGTTCGATGAGCAGTTCTTC.

V is TRBV5-1 and J is TRBJ1-1; D not certain. The CDR3 loop spans 13 amino acids. Trimming cost V 5 bases and J 5 bases, with 13 bases left between them. CDR1 SGHRS and CDR2 YFSETQ come from the germline V gene. CDR3 bases: TGCGCCAGCAGTCCGGGGAGGGCAACTGAAGCTTTCTTT. Translated: CASSPGRATEAFF.

The chain is built from TRBV7-3 and TRBJ2-1; 8 nucleotides align to TRBD2. The CDR3 covers 16 residues. The germline gives CDR1 SGHTA, CDR2 FQGTGA. The V gene end was trimmed by 6 bases and the J gene end by 8 bases; junction bases not matched to a gene: 15. The CDR3 DNA is TGTGCCAGCAGGTTGGGCATGGGAGCGGGAGAGCATGAGCAGTTCTTC. This codes for CASRLGMGAGEHEQFF. Full variable domain (rest looked up from reference TRBV7-3 and TRBJ2-1): GAGVSQTPSNKVTEKGKYVELRCDPISGHTALYWYRQSLGQGPEFLIYFQGTGAADDSGLPNDRFFAVRPEGSVSTLKIQRTERGDSAVYLCASRLGMGAGEHEQFFGPGTRLTVL.

This clone was counted between two and nine times. The chain employs TRBV28 and TRBJ1-4, with 8 bases fitting TRBD1. Germline trimming cut 0 bases from V and 15 bases from J; bases unmatched to any gene: 9. Germline V gives CDR1 MDHEN, CDR2 SYDVKM. CDR3 length: 14 amino acids. For the CDR3, the DNA is TGTGCCAGCAGTTTATGGGACAGGGTTCCAATAGTGTTTTTT. Translating it yields CASSLWDRVPIVFF.

V usage is TRBV5-5 and J usage is TRBJ1-2; D gene uncertain. The CDR3 covers 15 residues. V was trimmed by 3 bases and J by 1 base, leaving 13 bases between them. CDR1 and CDR2 from the germline V gene are SGHKS and YYEKEE (reference sequence). The CDR3 DNA is TGTGCCAGCAGCTCCTCTGGCGTGAGTAACTATGGCTACACCTTC. Translating gives CASSSSGVSNYGYTF.

This clone was detected ten times or more. The chain couples TRBV2 to TRBJ1-5; unclear D gene. The CDR3 consists of 13 residues. V lost 7 bases and J 6 bases, leaving 13 bases between the germline ends. Germline CDR1 reads SNHLY; CDR2 reads FYNNEI. CDR3 sequence (DNA): TGTGCCAGCAAAAGGGAACTTGCTCAGCCCCAGCATTTT. Its translation: CASKRELAQPQHF.

This clone has a handful of counts. The genes are TRBV9 and TRBJ2-2; 9 bases are shared with TRBD2. V lost 0 bases to trimming and J lost 3 bases; unmatched junction nucleotides: 6. CDR3 length: 17 residues. Germline CDR1 and CDR2: SGDLS and YYNGEE. The CDR3 DNA reads TGTGCCAGCAGCGTAGAACTGACTAGCGGTTACACCGGGGAGCTGTTTTTT. Translating it yields CASSVELTSGYTGELFF.

This clone appeared a single time. The chain joins TRBV19 to TRBJ2-5; D unclear. Germline V gene lookup returns CDR1 LNHDA and CDR2 SQIVND (reference sequence). Trimming removed 2 bases at V and 5 bases at J, with 9 bases between. This CDR3 has 13 residues. The CDR3: CASSISRTETQYF. The CDR3 DNA sequence: TGTGCCAGTAGTATATCCAGGACGGAGACCCAGTACTTC.

The CDR3, as DNA: TGTGCCAGCAGCCACGGACGGGACGCTGAAAAACTGTTTTTT. This sequence encodes CASSHGRDAEKLFF. The chain is built from TRBV7-2 and TRBJ1-4; D possibly corresponds to TRBD1 (5 bases). Trimming cost V 5 bases and J 7 bases, with 14 bases left between them. Germline CDR1 is SGHTA and CDR2 is FQGNSA. The CDR3 has 14 residues.

The table lists this clone with a few counts. The V gene is TRBV6-1, the J gene TRBJ2-3, with D perhaps assigned TRBD1 or TRBD2 (5 bases each). Per germline, CDR1 MNHNS and CDR2 SASEGT. The V end was cut by 5 bases, the J end by 4 bases, with 16 bases between. This CDR3 comprises 15 residues. The CDR3 DNA is TGTGCCAGCAGTCCCCGGGGTGGGGACGCAGATACGCAGTATTTT. The encoded protein is CASSPRGGDADTQYF.

This clone was seen a few times. Other DNA sequences from this sample encode an identical CDR3 as well. The chain links TRBV7-2 to TRBJ1-1, with D possibly matching TRBD1 (6 bases). Germline CDR1 reads SGHTA; CDR2 reads FQGNSA. This CDR3 has 13 residues. V shed 5 bases and J shed 3 bases, with 10 bases lying between them. The CDR3 nucleotides read TGTGCCAGCAGCCCACAGGGTGACACTGAAGCTTTCTTT. Protein product: CASSPQGDTEAFF.

The gene calls are TRBV25-1 and TRBJ2-5; D is unclear. The V end was cut by 0 bases, the J end by 3 bases, with 8 bases between. This CDR3 has 14 amino acids. Germline V CDR1 and CDR2: MGHDK, SYGVNS. CDR3 DNA: TGTGCCAGCAGTGAATATGAGCAAGAAGAGACCCAGTACTTC. This encodes CASSEYEQEETQYF.

This clone has a single count. The CDR3 region has the DNA TGTGCCAGCACCAGAGGCCTATATGGCTACACCTTC. Translating gives CASTRGLYGYTF. The J gene is TRBJ1-2, the V gene TRBV2; D gene uncertain. The V gene lost 7 bases and the J gene lost 5 bases, with 11 bases spanning the gap. The germline gives CDR1 SNHLY, CDR2 FYNNEI. The CDR3 is 12 residues long. The full variable domain, completed using reference TRBV2 and TRBJ1-2, is EPEVTQTPSHQVTQMGQEVILRCVPISNHLYFYWYRQILGQKVEFLVSFYNNEISEKSEIFDDQFSVERPDGSNFTLKIRSTKLEDSAMYFCASTRGLYGYTFGSGTRLTVV.

The rearrangement links TRBV4-1 to TRBJ1-2; 8 bases align to TRBD1. V shed 4 bases and J 7 bases; nucleotides not matched to a gene: 14. Germline V gene data show CDR1 as MGHRA and CDR2 as YSYEKL. CDR3 length equals 16 residues. DNA for the CDR3: TGCGCCAGCAGCCCCCAAAATACCCGGACAGGGCTTGGCTACACCTTC. This sequence encodes CASSPQNTRTGLGYTF.

This chain joins TRBV10-2 and TRBJ1-5; D uncertain. Germline CDR1 is WSHSY and CDR2 is SAAADI. The germline V and J ends were trimmed by 2 bases and 0 bases, with 8 bases remaining between them. The CDR3 sequence is 15 residues long. The CDR3 sequence is CASSEGRNSNQPQHF. The DNA of the CDR3 is TGCGCCAGCAGTGAGGGCAGAAATAGCAATCAGCCCCAGCATTTT.

The V call is TRBV10-2, the J call TRBJ1-5, with 11 nucleotides matching TRBD1. The trim removed 4 bases at V and 6 bases at J, leaving 5 bases unmatched. The CDR3 runs 15 residues. CDR1 is WSHSY and CDR2 is SAAADI in the germline V gene. The CDR3 DNA follows: TGCGCCAGCAGTGTCAATGGACAGGGGGCTCAGCCCCAGCATTTT. It encodes CASSVNGQGAQPQHF.